The 11 T cell receptor beta chains listed next were all sequenced from one sample in a study of PD-1 blockade in classical Hodgkin lymphoma. Relapse was seen in all patients after autologous stem cell transplantation, and brentuximab vedotin exposure was variable. Assay used: immunoSEQ multiplex PCR; TCRdb lists only in-frame clones, some missing. Among about 27,000 clones listed, approximately 72% were seen once. Sequencing used peripheral blood mononuclear cells (PBMCs), obtained before the second cycle of nivolumab. Source of these receptors: a human donor with classical Hodgkin lymphoma.

The CDR3 coding sequence is TGTGCCAGCAGCGCTGACAGGGAGCTTGGAAACACCATATATTTT. The encoded protein is CASSADRELGNTIYF. The chain combines TRBV9 with TRBJ1-3, with 7 bases that match TRBD1. The CDR3 runs to 15 residues. CDR1 SGDLS and CDR2 YYNGEE come from the germline V gene. V trimming: 3 bases; J trimming: 3 bases; junction bases outside the gene matches: 6.

This chain joins TRBV28 and TRBJ2-7; the match to TRBD1 covers 11 bases. There are 14 residues in the CDR3. Germline assignment: CDR1 MDHEN and CDR2 SYDVKM. After removal of 7 bases from V and 2 bases from J, the junction contained 4 bases not matched to a gene. CDR3 bases: TGTGCCAGCACCACGGGACAGGGGGCCTACGAGCAGTACTTC. Translation: CASTTGQGAYEQYF.

The sample holds a few counts of this clone. For the CDR3, the DNA is TGTGCCAGCAGCTTACAGTCAGGGTTAAGTTCACCCCTCCACTTT. It encodes CASSLQSGLSSPLHF. This chain links TRBV7-3 with TRBJ1-6, with D perhaps TRBD1 (5 bases). The V end was cut by 2 bases, the J end by 9 bases, with 14 bases between. Germline CDR1 is SGHTA and CDR2 is FQGTGA. The CDR3 runs to 15 residues.

V gene TRBV5-6 combines with J gene TRBJ1-6; the D gene is possibly TRBD1 (5 bases). V dropped 3 bases and J dropped 4 bases, with 14 bases sitting between them. Germline CDR1 is SGHDT and CDR2 is YYEEEE. The CDR3 is 16 amino acids. CDR3 bases: TGTGCCAGCAGCTCTCCCGGGACCTATTATAATTCACCCCTCCACTTT. Protein: CASSSPGTYYNSPLHF.

This sequence joins TRBV6-5 and TRBJ1-2; D gene unclear. CDR1 and CDR2 from the germline V gene are MNHEY and SVGAGI. Trimming took 4 bases from V and 7 from J, leaving 10 bases between them. The CDR3 is 12 amino acids. The chain's CDR3 is CASSSSSGGYTF. CDR3 nucleotide sequence: TGTGCCAGCAGTTCCTCGTCCGGTGGCTACACCTTC.

This chain links TRBV5-3 with TRBJ1-2; D ambiguous. TRBV5-3 has ORF status, its function being uncertain. The CDR3 runs 12 residues. V lost 1 base and J 4 bases, leaving 5 bases between the germline ends. CDR3 DNA sequence: TGTGCCAGAAGCTTGAGGACCTATGGCTACACCTTC. Residues: CARSLRTYGYTF.

The rearrangement uses TRBV28 and TRBJ1-2; 8 bases agree with TRBD1. The CDR3 consists of 13 residues. Trimming cost V 5 bases and J 8 bases; bases outside gene matches: 7. Germline V gene data show CDR1 as MDHEN and CDR2 as SYDVKM. CDR3 amino acids: CASSPQGAEGYTF. The CDR3 nucleotides are TGTGCCAGCAGTCCTCAGGGGGCAGAAGGCTACACCTTC.

This clone was detected only a few times. The rearrangement uses TRBV21-1 and TRBJ1-6; no check of the table's D call, TRBD1, against the DNA was made. TRBV21-1 represents a pseudogene. CDR3 length: 15 amino acids. The CDR3 spells CASSNLGHLNSPLHF. CDR3 DNA: TGTGCCAGCAGCAATTTGGGACATCTAAATTCACCCCTCCACTTT.

The CDR3 is CASSLDAWTREKLFF. DNA for the CDR3: TGCGCCAGCAGCTTGGACGCCTGGACTCGGGAAAAACTGTTTTTT. The chain links TRBV5-1 to TRBJ1-4, with D hard to call. Germline V gives CDR1 SGHRS, CDR2 YFSETQ. V was clipped by 0 bases and J by 8 bases, with 14 bases between them. CDR3 length equals 15 residues. Full variable domain (rest looked up from reference TRBV5-1 and TRBJ1-4): KAGVTQTPRYLIKTRGQQVTLSCSPISGHRSVSWYQQTPGQGLQFLFEYFSETQRNKGNFPGRFSGRQFSNSRSEMNVSTLELGDSALYLCASSLDAWTREKLFFGSGTQLSVL.

The chain couples TRBV12-5 to TRBJ2-3; D gene unclear. The CDR3 loop spans 14 amino acids. V lost 6 bases, J lost 5 bases, and 15 bases lay in between. CDR1 and CDR2 from the germline V gene are LGHNT and FRNRAP. CDR3 in amino acids: CASGFGLSRDTQYF. CDR3 nucleotide sequence: TGTGCTAGTGGGTTTGGCCTCAGCCGAGATACGCAGTATTTT. The complete variable domain, with remaining parts taken from reference TRBV12-5 and TRBJ2-3, reads DARVTQTPRHKVTEMGQEVTMRCQPILGHNTVFWYRQTMMQGLELLAYFRNRAPLDDSGMPKDRFSAEMPDATLATLKIQPSEPRDSAVYFCASGFGLSRDTQYFGPGTRLTVL.

This sequence joins TRBV15 and TRBJ1-1, with D perhaps matching TRBD1 (6 bases). Germline values: CDR1 LNHNV, CDR2 YYDKDF (reference sequence). Trimming cost V 3 bases and J 4 bases, with 12 bases left between them. This CDR3 contains 14 residues. Here the CDR3 DNA reads TGTGCCACCAGCAGGGGCCCCAGGGGCACTGAAGCTTTCTTT. Its protein product is CATSRGPRGTEAFF.